The T cell receptor beta chain described here comes from a study of beta chain features in type 1 diabetes. About the research overall: Age, gender, cell numbers and subset yield matched between patients and controls.

TCRB transcripts that were expressed got sequenced, as all of the isolated RNA had been reverse transcribed. Libraries were prepared by immunoSEQ multiplex PCR; TCRdb keeps only in-frame clonotypes and omits some of them. The repertoire has under 450,000 clones, less than 15% of them found once; the top ten carry 0.019%. V was shortened by 3 bases and J by 1 base, with 15 bases between the two germline ends. Germline V gives CDR1 SGHRS, CDR2 YFSETQ. The CDR3 runs 16 residues. This clone was found a few times. On average, the one heparinised blood draw given by each donor was 90 to 150 mL. Via the markers CD45RO/CCR7/CD25/CD127/CD95/CD27, stem cell-like memory, regulatory, central memory and naive CD4+ cells were sorted.

The gene calls are TRBV5-1 and TRBJ2-3; tentative D call: TRBD1 (6 bases). Sequenced sample: naive CD4+ T cells from blood. The sequence derives from a woman aged 18-29 years in good health. The CDR3 loop is CASSYTQDSGTDTQYF. Here the CDR3 DNA reads TGCGCCAGCAGCTATACACAGGACAGCGGCACAGATACGCAGTATTTT.